These T cell receptor beta chains were read from a single sample in a study of low-dose radiotherapy and immunotherapy resistance in tumors. TCRdb passed the reads through MiXCR, listing each CDR3 protein once. The sample consists of some 88,000 distinct CDR3 sequences, 9.4% of them appearing once. Material: PBMCs, obtained before treatment. The receptor source for this set is a male donor with prostate cancer. Both conserved end residues are part of each CDR3. Each record gives: CDR3 protein, CDR3 DNA, V gene, J gene, clone size, D gene. D genes are given only for firm matches. Size is omitted from some rows. Given values are once, few, many or a class for expanded clones.

CATSPGPGANVLTF	TGTGCCACCTCCCCGGGTCCTGGGGCCAACGTCCTGACTTTC	TRBV14	TRBJ2-6	many	NA
CASSQSGAGSTTQYF	TGTGCCAGCAGCCAATCAGGAGCGGGGTCTACGACGCAGTACTTC	TRBV16	TRBJ2-7	many	TRBD2
CASSPGRWGGNPSTDTQYF	TGTGCCAGCAGCCCCGGGAGATGGGGCGGGAATCCTAGCACAGATACGCAGTATTTT	TRBV7-3	TRBJ2-3	few	NA
CASSLEVGPYEQYF	TGTGCCAGCAGCTTAGAAGTCGGACCCTACGAGCAGTACTTC	TRBV7-2	TRBJ2-7	many	NA
CASSPASGSWNEQYF	TGTGCCAGCTCACCAGCTAGCGGGAGTTGGAACGAGCAGTACTTC	TRBV18	TRBJ2-7	few	TRBD2
CASSGQGGAGELFF	TGTGCCAGCAGCGGACAGGGGGGGGCCGGGGAGCTGTTTTTT	TRBV2	TRBJ2-2	many	TRBD1
CASSPGLAGGPSYNEQFF	TGTGCCAGCAGTCCGGGACTAGCGGGAGGGCCGTCCTACAATGAGCAGTTCTTC	TRBV28	TRBJ2-1	few	TRBD2
CASSLVLDETQYF	TGTGCCAGCAGCTTGGTACTGGATGAGACCCAGTACTTC	TRBV5-4	TRBJ2-5	many	NA
CASSQAGLAPNYEQYF	TGTGCCAGCAGCCAGGCGGGACTAGCGCCGAACTACGAGCAGTACTTC	TRBV3-1	TRBJ2-7	many	TRBD2
CASSRSDLSYEQYF	TGTGCCAGCAGTCGGTCGGACTTGTCCTACGAGCAGTACTTC	TRBV12-3/TRBV12-4	TRBJ2-7	many	NA
CASKRDFTGELFF	TGTGCCAGCAAAAGGGACTTCACCGGGGAGCTGTTTTTT	TRBV28	TRBJ2-2	many	NA
CASSPHSGSYTGELFF	TGTGCCAGCAGCCCACATAGCGGGAGCTACACCGGGGAGCTGTTTTTT	TRBV9	TRBJ2-2	many	TRBD2
CASRRQKQETQYF	TGTGCCAGCAGGCGACAGAAGCAAGAGACCCAGTACTTC	TRBV13	TRBJ2-5	many	NA
CSAREKTGLTGELFF	TGCAGTGCTAGAGAGAAGACAGGGCTCACCGGGGAGCTGTTTTTT	TRBV20-1	TRBJ2-2	many	TRBD1
CSGRGISYEQYF	TGCAGCGGGCGAGGGATCTCCTACGAGCAGTACTTC	TRBV29-1	TRBJ2-7	many	NA
CASSSPGAGDRETQYF	TGTGCCAGTAGTTCTCCGGGAGCGGGAGATCGAGAGACCCAGTACTTC	TRBV19	TRBJ2-5	many	TRBD2
CAWSTGRTTGELFF	TGTGCCTGGAGTACAGGGAGAACCACCGGGGAGCTGTTTTTT	TRBV30	TRBJ2-2	few	NA
CASSPPRGLMDTQYF	TGTGCCAGCAGCCCTCCCCGGGGCCTAATGGATACGCAGTATTTT	TRBV5-6	TRBJ2-3	once	NA
CSAGSGVNEQFF	TGCAGTGCTGGTAGCGGGGTCAATGAGCAGTTCTTC	TRBV20-1	TRBJ2-1	many	TRBD2
CASSLGWPNNEQFF	TGTGCCAGCAGCTTAGGATGGCCTAATAATGAGCAGTTCTTC	TRBV7-2	TRBJ2-1	many	NA
CASSQDPGNSAFF	TGTGCCAGCAGCCAAGATCCCGGGAACTCGGCGTTCTTC	TRBV4-2	TRBJ2-1	few	NA
CASSERGYNSPLHF	TGTGCCAGCAGTGAGCGGGGCTATAATTCACCCCTCCACTTT	TRBV2	TRBJ1-6	NA	NA
CASSIQESEQYF	TGTGCCAGTAGTATTCAGGAGTCGGAGCAGTACTTC	TRBV19	TRBJ2-7	NA	NA
CAWEKREGRETQYF	TGTGCCTGGGAGAAGCGGGAGGGCCGTGAGACCCAGTACTTC	TRBV30	TRBJ2-5	many	TRBD2
CASSLGDPYYNEQFF	TGTGCCAGCAGTCTGGGGGACCCGTACTACAATGAGCAGTTCTTC	TRBV27	TRBJ2-1	many	NA
CASSPGAGRTDTQYF	TGTGCCAGCAGTCCCGGGGCGGGACGCACAGATACGCAGTATTTT	TRBV6-2/TRBV6-3	TRBJ2-3	many	NA
CASSLKGAGELFF	TGTGCCAGCAGCTTGAAGGGGGCCGGGGAGCTGTTTTTT	TRBV5-6	TRBJ2-2	few	NA
CSASPRTGGMQPQHF	TGCAGTGCTAGCCCGAGGACAGGGGGCATGCAGCCCCAGCATTTT	TRBV20-1	TRBJ1-5	few	TRBD1
CASSANRGQETQYF	TGTGCCAGCTCAGCTAACAGGGGTCAAGAGACCCAGTACTTC	TRBV18	TRBJ2-5	many	TRBD1
CASSLLAGGPYNEQFF	TGTGCCAGCAGTTTACTAGCGGGAGGGCCTTACAATGAGCAGTTCTTC	TRBV28	TRBJ2-1	many	TRBD2
CASTLGGSGELFF	TGTGCCAGCACTTTAGGGGGGTCCGGGGAGCTGTTTTTT	TRBV12-3/TRBV12-4	TRBJ2-2	many	NA
CASVSGDEQFF	TGTGCCAGCGTCTCTGGGGATGAGCAGTTCTTC	TRBV6-5	TRBJ2-1	many	NA
CASKDTGVSPLHF	TGTGCCAGCAAAGATACAGGGGTATCACCCCTCCACTTT	TRBV6-6	TRBJ1-6	many	TRBD1
CASSSWETQYF	TGTGCCAGCAGCTCATGGGAGACCCAGTACTTC	TRBV5-4	TRBJ2-5	many	NA
CSVEDIGTEQFF	TGCAGCGTTGAAGATATCGGGACAGAGCAGTTCTTC	TRBV29-1	TRBJ2-1	many	NA
CASSLSPSGSSYEQYF	TGTGCCAGCAGTTTATCACCTAGCGGGAGTTCCTACGAGCAGTACTTC	TRBV27	TRBJ2-7	NA	TRBD2
CSAVEGATHTEAFF	TGCAGCGCTGTGGAGGGAGCAACTCACACTGAAGCTTTCTTT	TRBV29-1	TRBJ1-1	many	NA
CSAPRGGQETQYF	TGCAGTGCCCCGCGAGGGGGCCAAGAGACCCAGTACTTC	TRBV20-1	TRBJ2-5	many	NA
CASSVRGYTEAFF	TGTGCCAGCAGTGTCAGGGGGTACACTGAAGCTTTCTTT	TRBV27	TRBJ1-1	few	TRBD1
CASSLSPGGGSPLHF	TGTGCCAGCAGTTTGTCCCCAGGGGGTGGTTCACCCCTCCACTTT	TRBV28	TRBJ1-6	many	TRBD1
CATGGGPDTQYF	TGTGCCACGGGGGGAGGGCCAGATACGCAGTATTTT	TRBV10-3	TRBJ2-3	many	TRBD2
CASSQHGPDIMNTGELFF	TGTGCCAGCAGCCAACACGGACCAGACATAATGAACACCGGGGAGCTGTTTTTT	TRBV4-2	TRBJ2-2	many	NA
CASATSGGTMLTQYF	TGTGCCAGTGCTACTAGCGGGGGCACAATGTTGACCCAGTACTTC	TRBV7-2	TRBJ2-5	NA	TRBD2
CASSLEGSSYNEQFF	TGTGCCAGCAGCTTAGAGGGGAGCTCCTACAATGAGCAGTTCTTC	TRBV11-2	TRBJ2-1	many	NA
CASSFDGVPGTYEQFF	TGTGCCAGCAGCTTCGACGGGGTCCCAGGGACTTATGAGCAGTTCTTC	TRBV7-9	TRBJ2-1	many	NA
CASSASPDWQETQYF	TGTGCCAGCAGTGCGTCCCCCGATTGGCAAGAGACCCAGTACTTC	TRBV2	TRBJ2-5	many	NA
CASSLWMNSYNEQFF	TGTGCCAGCAGTTTGTGGATGAACTCCTACAATGAGCAGTTCTTC	TRBV28	TRBJ2-1	many	NA